A single sample gave rise to the 24 T cell receptor beta chains below, sequenced in a study of cytomegalovirus exposure and HLA in healthy donors. In the PCR, 60 Vbeta and 13 Jbeta primers were used. Method: immunoSEQ multiplex PCR; TCRdb's copy keeps in-frame clones and lacks some. The sample yields about 160,000 clones, 65% to 80% seen once. Sequenced input: PBMCs. The receptors come from a woman in her fifties or sixties in good health and CMV-seropositive.

The J gene is TRBJ1-1, the V gene TRBV27; D gene uncertain. From germline, CDR1 is MNHEY and CDR2 SMNVEV (reference sequence). V lost 6 bases to trimming and J lost 1 base, with 9 bases between them. The CDR3 is 13 residues long. CDR3 nucleotide sequence: TGTGCCAGCAGCCTCGAGGCGAACACTGAAGCTTTCTTT. Its protein product is CASSLEANTEAFF.

CDR3 residues: CAWGRGEWDTQYF. The CDR3 DNA follows: TGTGCCTGGGGGCGGGGGGAGTGGGATACGCAGTATTTT. V usage is TRBV30 and J usage is TRBJ2-3; TRBD2 matches 8 bases. Germline V gene sequence: CDR1 GTSNPN, CDR2 SVGIG (reference sequence). V lost 5 bases to trimming and J lost 6 bases; unmatched junction nucleotides: 7. The CDR3 spans 13 residues.

This chain connects TRBV11-3 to TRBJ2-1; 10 nucleotides agree with TRBD1. Germline loops: CDR1 SGHNT, CDR2 YENEEA. With 3 bases clipped from V and 5 bases from J, the junction kept 4 bases outside the gene matches. The CDR3 totals 15 residues. The DNA for the CDR3 is TGTGCCAGCAGCTTGGGACAGGGGACAGACAATGAGCAGTTCTTC. It yields the protein CASSLGQGTDNEQFF.

The rearrangement joins TRBV27 to TRBJ2-1, with 7 bases lining up with TRBD2. V gave up 6 bases and J gave up 6 bases; unmatched junction bases: 17. Germline V gene data show CDR1 as MNHEY and CDR2 as SMNVEV (reference sequence). The CDR3 runs to 17 residues. CDR3 bases: TGTGCCAGCAGGCCGGGAGCGGGGCCGAATCTTCGCAATGAGCAGTTCTTC. It codes for CASRPGAGPNLRNEQFF.

J is TRBJ2-2 and V is TRBV18; 9 bases map to TRBD1. V was clipped by 4 bases and J by 6 bases; unmatched bases: 3. This CDR3 is 14 amino acids long. Germline CDR1 KGHSH, CDR2 LQKENI. CDR3 in amino acids: CASSLRQGAGELFF. CDR3 nucleotide sequence: TGTGCCAGCTCACTCCGACAGGGGGCCGGGGAGCTGTTTTTT. Together with reference TRBV18 and TRBJ2-2, the CDR3 gives the full variable domain: NAGVMQNPRHLVRRRGQEARLRCSPMKGHSHVYWYRQLPEEGLKFMVYLQKENIIDESGMPKERFSAEFPKEGPSILRIQQVVRGDSAAYFCASSLRQGAGELFFGEGSRLTVL.

The chain links TRBV11-2 to TRBJ1-4, with a possible D match to TRBD1 (5 bases). Germline V gives CDR1 SGHAT, CDR2 FQNNGV. The CDR3 covers 17 residues. With 5 bases removed from V and 3 bases from J, the gap between germline ends came to 19 bases. CDR3 region: CASSPGRGGFANEKLFF. The CDR3 nucleotides are TGTGCCAGCAGCCCCGGGAGGGGCGGTTTTGCTAATGAAAAACTGTTTTTT.

The genes are TRBV6-5 and TRBJ1-2, with 8 bases fitting TRBD1. The CDR3 sequence is 16 residues long. With 2 bases clipped from V and 4 bases from J, the junction kept 9 bases outside the gene matches. Germline V gene data show CDR1 as MNHEY and CDR2 as SVGAGI. The CDR3 is CASSYVFRGPGYGYTF. In DNA, the CDR3 is TGTGCCAGCAGTTACGTCTTCAGGGGGCCGGGCTATGGCTACACCTTC.

This chain uses TRBV5-6 with TRBJ2-2; 10 bases fit TRBD1. Trimming took 0 bases from V and 7 from J; bases not matched to a gene: 3. CDR3 length equals 15 residues. Germline V gene lookup returns CDR1 SGHDT and CDR2 YYEEEE. The CDR3 DNA reads TGTGCCAGCAGCTTGGGACAGGGGGCTATCGGGGAGCTGTTTTTT. It codes for CASSLGQGAIGELFF.

As for this clone: The same CDR3 arises from other DNA sequences in this sample as well. The chain has TRBV18 and TRBJ1-2; no clear D. The CDR3 sequence is 13 residues long. V gave up 1 base and J gave up 4 bases, with 7 bases separating them. The germline V gene encodes CDR1 KGHSH and CDR2 LQKENI. In nucleotides, the CDR3 is TGTGCCAGCTCACCACAGGGAGCCTATGGCTACACCTTC. This encodes CASSPQGAYGYTF.

The genes are TRBV6-5 and TRBJ2-5; TRBD1 might be the D (5 bases). Trimming shortened V by 4 bases and J by 0 bases, and 15 bases separated the two germline ends. The CDR3 is 16 residues long. Germline loops: CDR1 MNHEY, CDR2 SVGAGI. The CDR3 region has the DNA TGTGCCAGCAGTTGGGGCGTGTTTCGGGACCAAGAGACCCAGTACTTC. This sequence encodes CASSWGVFRDQETQYF.

The gene calls are TRBV18 and TRBJ1-1; the D gene is possibly TRBD1 (6 bases). Germline loops: CDR1 KGHSH, CDR2 LQKENI. V was shortened by 3 bases and J by 6 bases, with 11 bases between the two germline ends. The length of the CDR3 is 13 residues. The CDR3 coding sequence is TGTGCCAGCTCACCCTACAGGGATGCTGAAGCTTTCTTT. Translated, it gives CASSPYRDAEAFF.

The DNA for the CDR3 is TGTGCCAGCAGCTTATCGGTGGGGGAGCTGTTTTTT. Protein product: CASSLSVGELFF. The chain is built from TRBV11-3 and TRBJ2-2; D uncertain. In germline, CDR1 is SGHNT, CDR2 YENEEA. This CDR3 has 12 amino acids. The V end lost 2 bases, the J end lost 8 bases, and 6 bases lay between the germline ends.

J is TRBJ2-1 and V is TRBV2, with 12 bases fitting TRBD2. From germline, CDR1 is SNHLY and CDR2 FYNNEI. V lost 3 bases, J lost 6 bases, and 6 bases stayed unmatched. The CDR3 is 16 residues long. The CDR3 DNA sequence: TGTGCCAGCAGTGAGACAACTAGCGGGGGGTCCAATGAGCAGTTCTTC. Its protein is CASSETTSGGSNEQFF.

V and J are TRBV5-5 and TRBJ2-2; D unresolved. The V and J ends lost 0 bases and 4 bases respectively, with 4 bases between them. The CDR3 extends over 13 amino acids. Germline CDR1 is SGHKS and CDR2 is YYEKEE (reference sequence). CDR3 nucleotide sequence: TGTGCCAGCAGCTTGGCCGGCACCGGGGAGCTGTTTTTT. This encodes CASSLAGTGELFF.

This chain uses TRBV2 with TRBJ2-5, with D unclear. Per germline, CDR1 SNHLY and CDR2 FYNNEI. This CDR3 spans 14 amino acids. V lost 5 bases, J lost 1 base, and 11 bases lay in between. The CDR3 is CASSSTTSQETQYF. The CDR3 DNA reads TGTGCCAGCAGTAGTACTACCTCCCAAGAGACCCAGTACTTC.

This clone was counted only a few times. The chain employs TRBV6-5 and TRBJ1-1; a weak D match, TRBD1 (6 bases). Germline loops: CDR1 MNHEY, CDR2 SVGAGI. The CDR3 sequence is 14 residues long. V was pared by 5 bases and J by 4 bases, with 14 bases between. In DNA, the CDR3 is TGTGCCAGCAGTCGAACAGGGATGGGCACTGAAGCTTTCTTT. The encoded protein is CASSRTGMGTEAFF.

The chain joins TRBV13 to TRBJ2-5; no clear D gene. The CDR3 loop spans 15 amino acids. The V end lost 1 base, the J end lost 2 bases, and 11 bases lay between the germline ends. In germline, CDR1 is PRHDT, CDR2 FYEKMQ (reference sequence). The CDR3 sequence: CASSLVHARQETQYF. CDR3 bases: TGTGCCAGCAGCTTAGTACATGCCAGGCAAGAGACCCAGTACTTC.

The V gene is TRBV28, the J gene TRBJ1-2, with D maybe TRBD1 (6 bases). CDR1 and CDR2 (germline): MDHEN, SYDVKM. The CDR3 contains 12 residues. CDR3 loop: CASGQLNYGYTF. The CDR3 coding sequence is TGTGCTTCAGGACAGCTTAACTATGGCTACACCTTC.

This clone appeared a few times. The rearrangement links TRBV9 to TRBJ2-7, with 11 bases aligning to TRBD1. This CDR3 spans 15 amino acids. Germline CDR1 and CDR2: SGDLS and YYNGEE. Trimming cost V 0 bases and J 5 bases; bases outside gene matches: 4. The CDR3, as DNA: TGTGCCAGCAGCGTAGGGACAGGGGGCAGCGACGAGCAGTACTTC. Translation gives CASSVGTGGSDEQYF. Variable domain in full (rest from reference TRBV9 and TRBJ2-7): DSGVTQTPKHLITATGQRVTLRCSPRSGDLSVYWYQQSLDQGLQFLIQYYNGEERAKGNILERFSAQQFPDLHSELNLSSLELGDSALYFCASSVGTGGSDEQYFGPGTRLTVT.

CDR3 in amino acids: CAWSSGGHEKLFF. As DNA, the CDR3 is TGTGCCTGGAGTTCAGGGGGCCATGAAAAACTGTTTTTT. This sequence joins TRBV30 and TRBJ1-4, with 8 bases that match TRBD1. The CDR3 extends over 13 amino acids. Per germline, CDR1 GTSNPN and CDR2 SVGIG (reference sequence). Germline trimming cut 2 bases from V and 6 bases from J; bases unmatched to any gene: 2.

Only one count was recorded for this clone. The chain links TRBV10-3 to TRBJ2-3; 7 bases are shared with TRBD1. The CDR3 covers 15 residues. After removal of 2 bases from V and 2 bases from J, the junction contained 4 bases not matched to a gene. The V gene's germline CDR1 is ENHRY and CDR2 SYGVKD. This chain's CDR3 is CAISEPGQTTDTQYF. The CDR3, as DNA: TGTGCCATCAGTGAGCCGGGACAGACCACAGATACGCAGTATTTT.

The V gene is TRBV5-8, the J gene TRBJ1-1; maybe TRBD1 (5 bases). V shed 0 bases and J shed 4 bases, with 13 bases lying between them. This CDR3 has 15 amino acids. In germline, CDR1 is SGHTS, CDR2 YDEGEE. The CDR3 region is CASSLVDSLSTEAFF. The CDR3 nucleotides read TGTGCCAGCAGCTTGGTCGACAGTCTGAGCACTGAAGCTTTCTTT. Complete variable domain (other parts from reference TRBV5-8 and TRBJ1-1): EAGVTQSPTHLIKTRGQQATLRCSPISGHTSVYWYQQALGLGLQFLLWYDEGEERNRGNFPPRFSGRQFPNYSSELNVNALELEDSALYLCASSLVDSLSTEAFFGQGTRLTVV.

This clone was seen just once. The junction does not match germline at one end; this may be a read error. The gene calls are TRBV4-1 and TRBJ1-2; D remains ambiguous. The germline gives CDR1 MGHRA, CDR2 YSYEKL. The CDR3 length is 15 residues. CDR3 protein: CASSKETNTDYGYTF. Here the CDR3 DNA reads TGCGCCAGCAGCAAAGAGACAAACACAGACTATGGCTACACCTTC.

The gene calls are TRBV2 and TRBJ1-1; 7 bases are shared with TRBD1. V dropped 3 bases and J dropped 7; count of bases not matched to a gene: 5. The CDR3 totals 13 residues. Per germline, CDR1 SNHLY and CDR2 FYNNEI. CDR3 DNA sequence: TGTGCCAGCAGTGACCAGGGGGTGAGTGAAGCTTTCTTT. Encoded protein: CASSDQGVSEAFF. The variable domain in full, with the rest retrieved from reference TRBV2 and TRBJ1-1, is EPEVTQTPSHQVTQMGQEVILRCVPISNHLYFYWYRQILGQKVEFLVSFYNNEISEKSEIFDDQFSVERPDGSNFTLKIRSTKLEDSAMYFCASSDQGVSEAFFGQGTRLTVV.